The clone carrying this TCR beta chain was seen only a few times. This sample stems from a study of blood T cells in healthy people across ages. V shed 4 bases and J 8 bases; nucleotides not matched to a gene: 6. Germline CDR1 is SGHNT and CDR2 is YYREEE (reference sequence). The CDR3 covers 13 residues. Alongside a J-beta primer mix, a sample-barcoded 5' primer served in a second PCR lasting roughly 7 to 11 cycles. TCRdb fed the 5' RACE reads into MiXCR, producing one record per CDR3 protein. The sample gives around 1.7 million distinct CDR3 sequences, roughly 27% of which show up once; 6.5% to 8.5% is in the top ten.

The chain is built from TRBV5-4 and TRBJ1-2; 9 positions match TRBD1. The sequencing sample was made of blood. The source is a woman in her thirties in good health. The CDR3 region is CASSRQGEGGYTF. The CDR3 DNA is TGTGCCAGCAGCCGACAGGGGGAAGGAGGCTACACCTTC. The full variable domain, with the rest looked up from reference TRBV5-4 and TRBJ1-2, is ETGVTQSPTHLIKTRGQQVTLRCSSQSGHNTVSWYQQALGQGPQFIFQYYREEENGRGNFPPRFSGLQFPNYSSELNVNALELDDSALYLCASSRQGEGGYTFGSGTRLTVV.